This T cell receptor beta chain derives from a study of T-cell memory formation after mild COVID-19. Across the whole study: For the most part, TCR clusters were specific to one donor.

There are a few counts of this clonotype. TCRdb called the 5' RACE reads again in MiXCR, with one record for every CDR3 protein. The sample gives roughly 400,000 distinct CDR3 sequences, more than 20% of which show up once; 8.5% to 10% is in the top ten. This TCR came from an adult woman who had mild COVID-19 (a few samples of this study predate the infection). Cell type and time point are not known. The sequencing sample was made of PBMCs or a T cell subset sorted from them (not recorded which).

The CDR3 is CASSLPRTSPVEQFF. As DNA, the CDR3 is TGTGCCAGCAGTTTACCTCGGACTAGCCCCGTTGAGCAGTTCTTC. The rearrangement links TRBV12-3 or TRBV12-4 to TRBJ2-1, with 8 bases that match TRBD2. The CDR3 runs to 15 residues. The J segment lost 9 bases and the V segment lost 2 bases, leaving 9 bases of the junction unmatched.